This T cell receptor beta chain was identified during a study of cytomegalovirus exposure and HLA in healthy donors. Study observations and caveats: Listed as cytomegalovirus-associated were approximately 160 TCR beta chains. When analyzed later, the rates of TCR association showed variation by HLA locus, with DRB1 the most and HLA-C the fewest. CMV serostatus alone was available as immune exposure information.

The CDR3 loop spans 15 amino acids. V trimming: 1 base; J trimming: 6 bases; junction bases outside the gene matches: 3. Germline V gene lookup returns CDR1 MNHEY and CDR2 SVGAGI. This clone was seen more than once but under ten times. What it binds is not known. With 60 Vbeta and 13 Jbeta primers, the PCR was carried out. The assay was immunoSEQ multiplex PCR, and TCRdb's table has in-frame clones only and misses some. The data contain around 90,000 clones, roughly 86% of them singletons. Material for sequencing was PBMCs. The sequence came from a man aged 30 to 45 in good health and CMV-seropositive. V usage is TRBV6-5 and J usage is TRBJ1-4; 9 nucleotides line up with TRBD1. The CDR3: CASSYLTGGDEKLFF. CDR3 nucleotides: TGTGCCAGCAGTTACTTGACAGGGGGAGATGAAAAACTGTTTTTT.